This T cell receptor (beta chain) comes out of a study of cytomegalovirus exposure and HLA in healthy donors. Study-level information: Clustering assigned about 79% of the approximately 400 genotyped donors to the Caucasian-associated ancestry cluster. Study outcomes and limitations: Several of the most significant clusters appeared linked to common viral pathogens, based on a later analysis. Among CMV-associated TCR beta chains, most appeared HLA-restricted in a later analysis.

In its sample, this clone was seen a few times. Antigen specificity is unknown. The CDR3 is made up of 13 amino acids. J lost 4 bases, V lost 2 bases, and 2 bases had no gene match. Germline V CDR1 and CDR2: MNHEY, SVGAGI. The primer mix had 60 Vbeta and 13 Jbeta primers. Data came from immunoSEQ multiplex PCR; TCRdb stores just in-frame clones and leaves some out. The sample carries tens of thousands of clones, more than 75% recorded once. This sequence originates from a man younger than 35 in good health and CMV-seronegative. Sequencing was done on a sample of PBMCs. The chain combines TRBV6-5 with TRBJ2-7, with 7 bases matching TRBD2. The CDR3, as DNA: TGTGCCAGCAGTTACCCCGGGGGGTACGAGCAGTACTTC. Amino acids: CASSYPGGYEQYF.